The clone carrying this T cell receptor (beta chain) was seen at least ten times. This entry belongs to a study of CD8 T cells in ankylosing spondylitis. Germline V gives CDR1 KGHSH, CDR2 LQKENI. CDR3 length: 15 amino acids. Trimming cost V 2 bases and J 1 base, with 9 bases left between them. The authors made TCR beta libraries by quantitative 5'-RACE with molecular barcodes. TCRdb re-derived calls from the 5' RACE reads in MiXCR, one entry per CDR3 protein. The sample has 200,000 or so distinct CDR3 sequences, 15% to 20% seen once. Specimen: blood, either unsorted or a sorted T cell fraction (not recorded which). The rearrangement joins TRBV18 to TRBJ1-5, with D tentatively TRBD1 (5 bases). The origin of this receptor is a male donor under 30 with ankylosing spondylitis or in good health (not recorded which). The CDR3 loop is CASSPSRGSNQPQHF. CDR3 in DNA: TGTGCCAGCTCACCATCCCGGGGCAGCAATCAGCCCCAGCATTTT. Drawing the rest from reference TRBV18 and TRBJ1-5, the complete variable domain is NAGVMQNPRHLVRRRGQEARLRCSPMKGHSHVYWYRQLPEEGLKFMVYLQKENIIDESGMPKERFSAEFPKEGPSILRIQQVVRGDSAAYFCASSPSRGSNQPQHFGDGTRLSIL.